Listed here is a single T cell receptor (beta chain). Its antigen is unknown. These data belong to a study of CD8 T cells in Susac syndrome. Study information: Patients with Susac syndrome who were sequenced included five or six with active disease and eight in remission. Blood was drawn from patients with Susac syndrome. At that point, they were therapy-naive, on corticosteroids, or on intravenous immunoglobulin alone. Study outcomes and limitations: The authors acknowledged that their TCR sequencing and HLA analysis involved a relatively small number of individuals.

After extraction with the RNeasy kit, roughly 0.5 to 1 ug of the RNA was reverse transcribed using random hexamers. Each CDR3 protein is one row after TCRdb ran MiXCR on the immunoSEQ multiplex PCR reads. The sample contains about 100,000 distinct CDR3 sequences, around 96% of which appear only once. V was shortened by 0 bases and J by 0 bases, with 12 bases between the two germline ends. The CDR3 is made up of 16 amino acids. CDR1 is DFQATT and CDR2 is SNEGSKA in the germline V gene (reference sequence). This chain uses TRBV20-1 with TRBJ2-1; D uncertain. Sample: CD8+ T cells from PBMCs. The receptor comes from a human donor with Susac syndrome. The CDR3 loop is CSARDRTGRSYNEQFF. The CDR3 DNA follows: TGCAGTGCTAGAGATAGGACCGGCCGCTCCTACAATGAGCAGTTCTTC.